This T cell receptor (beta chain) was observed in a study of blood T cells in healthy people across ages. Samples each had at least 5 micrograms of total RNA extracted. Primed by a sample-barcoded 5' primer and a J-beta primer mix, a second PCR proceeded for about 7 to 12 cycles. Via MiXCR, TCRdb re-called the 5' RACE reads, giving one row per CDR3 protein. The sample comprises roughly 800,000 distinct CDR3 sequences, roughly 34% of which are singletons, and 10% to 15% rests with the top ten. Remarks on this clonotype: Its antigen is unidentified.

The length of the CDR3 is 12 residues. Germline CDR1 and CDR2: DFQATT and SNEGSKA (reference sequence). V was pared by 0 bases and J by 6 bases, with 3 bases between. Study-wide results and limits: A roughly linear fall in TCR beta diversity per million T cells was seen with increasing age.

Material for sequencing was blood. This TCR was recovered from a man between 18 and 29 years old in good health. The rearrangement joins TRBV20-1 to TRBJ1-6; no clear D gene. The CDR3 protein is CSARELNSPLHF. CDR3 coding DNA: TGCAGTGCTAGAGAACTTAATTCACCCCTCCACTTT.